These T cell receptor beta chains were read from a single sample in a study of molecular identifiers for immune sequencing clone quantification. TCRdb recomputed calls from the PCR reads with MiXCR, one row per CDR3 protein. The sample holds 38,000 or so distinct CDR3 sequences, about a fifth seen once. Specimen: naive CD8+ T cells from blood, with Jurkat cell RNA spiked in. These TCRs come from a human donor in good health. Some libraries in this study had Jurkat cell RNA spiked in. Both conserved end residues are trimmed from each CDR3. Clone sizes are given selectively: once, few, many, or a class where the clone is expanded.

V gene	clone size	J gene	CDR3 protein
TRBV27	many	TRBJ2-1	ASSLGLAGYNEQF
TRBV28	many	TRBJ2-1	ASSLWDSNNEQF
TRBV5-6	many	TRBJ2-3	ASSLGQGALSDTQY
TRBV9	.	TRBJ2-1	ASSGTSGRGYNEQF
TRBV28	.	TRBJ1-6	ASSPRTAYNSPLH
TRBV9	many	TRBJ2-1	ASTPGLASWEQF
TRBV4-1	.	TRBJ2-7	ASSQEALGDEQY
TRBV20-1	few	TRBJ2-1	SVLPDLAGGDEQF
TRBV19	many	TRBJ2-1	ASSSRSLVISDNEQF
TRBV20-1	medium-sized	TRBJ2-3	SAPLLAGIPDTQY
TRBV6-5	.	TRBJ1-6	ASSYALSENSLLH
TRBV9	many	TRBJ2-7	ASSVEGVPLDEQY
TRBV5-1	many	TRBJ2-3	ASSSSHYTDTQY
TRBV2	many	TRBJ2-6	ASRRVGTGLAGANVLT
TRBV6-8	many	TRBJ2-1	ASSYSGSHPITKF
TRBV29-1	many	TRBJ1-1	SVSPPGAEAF
TRBV11-2	many	TRBJ1-1	ASSLEVRTEAF
TRBV20-1	few	TRBJ2-2	SARRLARSSGELF
TRBV15	few	TRBJ2-5	ATSTQLLAWETQY
TRBV7-8	many	TRBJ2-2	ASSWDRGYAGELF
TRBV7-9	many	TRBJ1-4	ASSLAFPALNEKLF
TRBV15	many	TRBJ2-3	ATGLAHHTDTQY
TRBV9	many	TRBJ2-2	ASSVVSGGRELF